These 26 T cell receptor beta chains were all obtained from the same sample, sequenced in a study of blood T cell repertoires in COVID-19. Sequenced by immunoSEQ multiplex PCR; TCRdb stores in-frame clones only, minus some. The sample lists about 27,000 clones; about 90% were seen once. The sequencing sample was made of peripheral blood. The source is a human donor in a cohort sampled during active COVID-19.

This rearrangement joins TRBV6-2 or TRBV6-3 to TRBJ1-1; 7 nucleotides align to TRBD1. This CDR3 region has 14 residues. The J segment lost 3 bases and the V segment lost 2 bases, leaving 3 bases of the junction unmatched. Germline CDR1 and CDR2: MNHEY and SVGEGT. In nucleotides, the CDR3 is TGTGCCAGCAGTTACAGGGGGCCCTACACTGAAGCTTTCTTT. Encoded protein: CASSYRGPYTEAFF.

The V gene is TRBV15, the J gene TRBJ1-5; weak D call: TRBD1 (5 bases). Trimming removed 1 base from V and 1 base from J, with 8 bases in between. The CDR3 totals 15 residues. Germline CDR1 is LNHNV and CDR2 is YYDKDF (reference sequence). The CDR3 DNA is TGTGCCACCAGCAGAGCAGGGTTAAGCAATCAGCCCCAGCATTTT. It encodes CATSRAGLSNQPQHF.

The chain couples TRBV5-1 to TRBJ2-4; the D gene is possibly TRBD2 (6 bases). There are 15 residues in the CDR3. Germline V gene lookup returns CDR1 SGHRS and CDR2 YFSETQ. The V and J ends lost 3 bases and 6 bases respectively, with 16 bases between them. CDR3 region: CASSSVGGTGNIQYF. The CDR3 DNA reads TGCGCCAGCAGCTCGGTCGGGGGTACGGGAAACATTCAGTACTTC.

The chain recombines TRBV3-1 (or the pseudogene TRBV3-2) with TRBJ1-3; TRBD1 might be the D (6 bases). The V end lost 4 bases, the J end lost 0 bases, and 19 bases lay between the germline ends. The CDR3 spans 18 residues. The germline V gene encodes CDR1 LGHDT and CDR2 YNNKEL (reference sequence). The CDR3 DNA follows: TGTGCCAGCAGCCCTCCTCCACCGCTACAGGGCTCTGGAAACACCATATATTTT. It encodes CASSPPPPLQGSGNTIYF.

The chain recombines TRBV28 with TRBJ2-7, with D perhaps matching TRBD2 (7 bases). The CDR3 is 12 residues long. The V end was cut by 10 bases, the J end by 6 bases, with 16 bases between. Germline V gene data show CDR1 as MDHEN and CDR2 as SYDVKM. The CDR3 DNA reads TGTGCCACCTACGAGGGGGGGGGCGAGCAGTACTTC. Translation: CATYEGGGEQYF.

The rearrangement uses TRBV7-2 and TRBJ2-2; a weak D match, TRBD2 (6 bases). Germline V CDR1 and CDR2: SGHTA, FQGNSA. Trimming cost V 5 bases and J 5 bases, with 18 bases left between them. The CDR3 contains 16 residues. DNA for the CDR3: TGTGCCAGCAGCCCACCGGGGACTGGGCAAACCGGGGAGCTGTTTTTT. This sequence encodes CASSPPGTGQTGELFF.

The chain combines TRBV6-1 with TRBJ1-1; D perhaps matches TRBD1 (5 bases). Germline V gene lookup returns CDR1 MNHNS and CDR2 SASEGT. The V gene lost 1 base and the J gene lost 4 bases, with 19 bases spanning the gap. The CDR3 covers 17 residues. CDR3: CASSEGGVRVRGTEAFF. CDR3 sequence (DNA): TGTGCCAGCAGTGAAGGGGGGGTCAGGGTTAGGGGCACTGAAGCTTTCTTT.

The chain carries TRBV5-4 and TRBJ2-7; 8 bases match TRBD2. The trim removed 4 bases at V and 3 bases at J, leaving 6 bases unmatched. Germline lookup yields CDR1 SGHNT and CDR2 YYREEE (reference sequence). The CDR3 extends over 14 amino acids. CDR3 in amino acids: CASSRGLDIYEQYF. The CDR3 DNA reads as TGTGCCAGCAGCCGGGGACTAGATATCTACGAGCAGTACTTC. Variable domain in full (rest from reference TRBV5-4 and TRBJ2-7): ETGVTQSPTHLIKTRGQQVTLRCSSQSGHNTVSWYQQALGQGPQFIFQYYREEENGRGNFPPRFSGLQFPNYSSELNVNALELDDSALYLCASSRGLDIYEQYFGPGTRLTVT.

The chain uses TRBV3-1 (or the pseudogene TRBV3-2) and TRBJ2-2, with 14 nucleotides matching TRBD2. CDR1 is LGHDT, CDR2 YNNKEL, per germline (reference sequence). The CDR3 has 18 amino acids. J gave up 2 bases and V 6 bases, and 8 bases lay outside the gene matches. CDR3 protein: CASSSGTSGGYNTGELFF. The DNA of the CDR3 is TGTGCCAGCAGTTCCGGGACTAGCGGGGGATATAACACCGGGGAGCTGTTTTTT.

The genes are TRBV9 and TRBJ1-2, with TRBD1 identical over 7 bases. Germline-derived CDR1 and CDR2 are SGDLS and YYNGEE. V lost 0 bases and J lost 1; bases outside the gene matches: 9. CDR3 size: 17 residues. CDR3 amino acids: CASSVGSRTGVNYGYTF. In DNA form, the CDR3 reads TGTGCCAGCAGCGTAGGATCACGGACAGGAGTTAACTATGGCTACACCTTC.

This chain uses TRBV29-1 with TRBJ2-5; no reliable D call. The germline V gene encodes CDR1 SQVTM and CDR2 ANQGSEA. V was clipped by 6 bases and J by 7 bases, with 9 bases between them. The CDR3 length is 10 residues. For the CDR3, the DNA is TGCAGCGTACTCACCGGGACCCAGTACTTC. Translating gives CSVLTGTQYF.

This chain connects TRBV10-1 to TRBJ2-7; no definite D call. This CDR3 has 11 amino acids. The germline gives CDR1 WNHNN, CDR2 SYGVQD (reference sequence). Between the trimmed V and J ends, which lost 2 bases and 5 bases, there was a span of 4 bases. This CDR3 is CASSEGHEQYF. CDR3 bases: TGCGCCAGCAGTGAGGGGCACGAGCAGTACTTC.

The chain joins TRBV5-8 to TRBJ1-3; tentatively, D is TRBD1 (6 bases). Looked up from germline, CDR1 is SGHTS and CDR2 is YDEGEE. V was trimmed by 2 bases and J by 3 bases, leaving 6 bases between them. The CDR3 loop spans 13 amino acids. CDR3 DNA: TGTGCCAGCAGCTTACAGGGTGGAAACACCATATATTTT. Amino acid sequence: CASSLQGGNTIYF.

The rearrangement links TRBV18 to TRBJ2-5, with TRBD1 identical over 7 bases. With 5 bases clipped from V and 4 bases from J, the junction kept 10 bases outside the gene matches. The CDR3 is made up of 15 amino acids. The germline CDR1 and CDR2 sequences are KGHSH and LQKENI. The CDR3 region has the DNA TGTGCCAGCTCAAAGGACAGGCGGCGGAGAGAGACCCAGTACTTC. This gives the protein CASSKDRRRRETQYF.

The chain carries TRBV6-4 and TRBJ2-5, with D tentatively TRBD1 (7 bases). CDR3 length equals 15 residues. Germline V gene sequence: CDR1 MRHNA, CDR2 SNTAGT. Trimming took 6 bases from V and 4 from J, leaving 18 bases between them. CDR3 residues: CASSPTGAGGETQYF. In nucleotides, the CDR3 is TGTGCCAGCAGCCCTACAGGGGCCGGGGGAGAGACCCAGTACTTC.

The chain joins TRBV5-6 to TRBJ2-2; 9 bases map to TRBD1. Trimming at V came to 4 bases and at J to 5 bases, leaving 6 bases not matched to a gene. In germline, CDR1 is SGHDT, CDR2 YYEEEE. The CDR3 contains 15 residues. The DNA of the CDR3 is TGTGCCAGCAGCCACAGGGGGCTCCCAACCGGGGAGCTGTTTTTT. It specifies CASSHRGLPTGELFF.

The V call is TRBV15, the J call TRBJ1-1; a weak D match, TRBD1 (5 bases). V was trimmed by 4 bases and J by 4 bases, leaving 13 bases between them. The germline CDR1 and CDR2 sequences are LNHNV and YYDKDF (reference sequence). The length of the CDR3 is 14 residues. The CDR3 region has the DNA TGTGCCACCAGCACCGGTGCGGGGCCCACTGAAGCTTTCTTT. Encoded protein: CATSTGAGPTEAFF.

V is TRBV19 and J is TRBJ2-7; perhaps TRBD2 as D (5 bases). The germline V gene encodes CDR1 LNHDA and CDR2 SQIVND (reference sequence). There are 14 residues in the CDR3. V was shortened by 4 bases and J by 0 bases, with 10 bases between the two germline ends. CDR3 in amino acids: CASSSPGISYEQYF. CDR3 bases: TGTGCCAGTAGTAGCCCCGGGATCTCCTACGAGCAGTACTTC.

The sample holds one count of this clone. The chain carries TRBV23-1 and TRBJ1-5, with D tentatively TRBD1 (5 bases). TRBV23-1 carries the ORF label, with uncertain function. V gave up 0 bases and J gave up 9 bases, with 15 bases separating them. CDR3 length equals 15 residues. The CDR3 region has the DNA TGCGCCAGCAGTCAATCGCGGGACCCCCAAAGGCCCCAGCATTTT. As protein: CASSQSRDPQRPQHF.

This clone was counted a single time. The CDR3 is CASSLVAANDYEQYF. The DNA for the CDR3 is TGTGCCAGCAGCTTAGTCGCGGCAAACGACTACGAGCAGTACTTC. V is TRBV7-6 and J is TRBJ2-7, with no clear D. The V end lost 1 base, the J end lost 3 bases, and 13 bases lay between the germline ends. CDR3 length: 15 residues. CDR1 and CDR2 (germline): SGHVS, FNYEAQ.

This chain joins TRBV27 and TRBJ1-2; 7 bases match TRBD1. Germline V gives CDR1 MNHEY, CDR2 SMNVEV (reference sequence). Trimming at V came to 5 bases and at J to 2 bases, leaving 8 bases not matched to a gene. The CDR3 has 15 amino acids. CDR3 coding DNA: TGTGCCAGCAGTCCCCTGGGACAGAAGAACTATGGCTACACCTTC. It specifies CASSPLGQKNYGYTF.

The chain joins TRBV3-1 (or the pseudogene TRBV3-2) to TRBJ1-4; 10 nucleotides align to TRBD1. V trimming: 3 bases; J trimming: 7 bases; junction bases outside the gene matches: 8. The CDR3 loop spans 16 amino acids. The germline V gene encodes CDR1 LGHDT and CDR2 YNNKEL (reference sequence). The CDR3 nucleotides are TGTGCCAGCAGCCACACCTGGACAGGGGGTGGTGAAAAACTGTTTTTT. Translating gives CASSHTWTGGGEKLFF.

CDR3 sequence (DNA): TGTGCCAGCAGCTCCGGACTATCCGAAGAGACCCAGTACTTC. It is translated as CASSSGLSEETQYF. The chain recombines TRBV7-6 with TRBJ2-5; D possibly corresponds to TRBD2 (6 bases). This CDR3 is built from 14 residues. Trimming shortened V by 4 bases and J by 3 bases, and 12 bases separated the two germline ends. Germline assignment: CDR1 SGHVS and CDR2 FNYEAQ.

The chain links TRBV6-6 to TRBJ1-2; D gene ambiguous. This CDR3 has 14 residues. V was pared by 5 bases and J by 2 bases, with 12 bases between. Germline loops: CDR1 MNHNY, CDR2 SVGAGI (reference sequence). The CDR3 is CASSKPEGNYGYTF. The CDR3 coding sequence is TGTGCCAGCAGTAAACCGGAGGGAAACTATGGCTACACCTTC.

The rearrangement joins TRBV7-6 to TRBJ1-5, with D tentatively TRBD1 (5 bases). Trimming pared 5 bases from V and 2 bases from J, leaving 13 bases between. Germline values: CDR1 SGHVS, CDR2 FNYEAQ. This CDR3 has 15 residues. The CDR3 is CASSRVGGGNQPQHF. The DNA for the CDR3 is TGTGCCAGCAGCCGGGTCGGGGGAGGCAATCAGCCCCAGCATTTT.

The rearrangement links TRBV9 to TRBJ1-3; D not resolved. Germline V gene lookup returns CDR1 SGDLS and CDR2 YYNGEE. The CDR3 length is 16 residues. The V gene lost 3 bases and the J gene lost 0 bases, with 13 bases spanning the gap. The CDR3 DNA reads as TGTGCCAGCAGCGGCAGGCGAGCATACTCTGGAAACACCATATATTTT. This sequence encodes CASSGRRAYSGNTIYF.